This T cell receptor (beta chain) was obtained from a study of blood T cell repertoires in COVID-19. In the study overall: T cells, B-cell-depleted T cells, or PBMCs supplied cDNA or gDNA.

Authors' methods: How many nucleated cells were present was estimated from reference gene primer amplification. Data came from immunoSEQ multiplex PCR; TCRdb stores just in-frame clones and leaves some out. That table supplies the V and J calls and clone size; D and trimming were determined from the DNA. The sample carries about 120,000 clones, 88% recorded once. Germline lookup yields CDR1 MNHEY and CDR2 SMNVEV (reference sequence). V lost 0 bases, J lost 4 bases, and 6 bases stayed unmatched. This CDR3 has 17 residues. This sequence joins TRBV27 and TRBJ2-1, with 10 bases lining up with TRBD2. This clonotype was sampled from a woman of 80 years or more with acute or convalescent COVID-19. The material sequenced was peripheral blood. The CDR3: CASSLSTAGGRYNEQFF. DNA of the CDR3: TGTGCCAGCAGTTTATCGACAGCGGGGGGGCGTTACAATGAGCAGTTCTTC.